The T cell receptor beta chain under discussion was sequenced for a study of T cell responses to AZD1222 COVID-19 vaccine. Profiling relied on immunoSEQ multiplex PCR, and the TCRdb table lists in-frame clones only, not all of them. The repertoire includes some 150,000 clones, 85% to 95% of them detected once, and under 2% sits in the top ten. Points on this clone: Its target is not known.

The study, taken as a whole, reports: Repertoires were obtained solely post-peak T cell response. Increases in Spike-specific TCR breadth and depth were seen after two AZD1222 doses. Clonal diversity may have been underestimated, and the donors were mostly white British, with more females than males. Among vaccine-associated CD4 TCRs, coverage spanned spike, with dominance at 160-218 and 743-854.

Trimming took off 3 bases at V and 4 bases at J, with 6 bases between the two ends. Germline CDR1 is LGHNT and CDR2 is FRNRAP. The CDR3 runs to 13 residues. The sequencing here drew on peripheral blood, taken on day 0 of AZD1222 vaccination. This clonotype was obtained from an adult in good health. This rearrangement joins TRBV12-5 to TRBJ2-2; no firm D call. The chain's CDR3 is CASGFSGTGELFF. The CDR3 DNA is TGTGCTAGTGGTTTTTCAGGCACCGGGGAGCTGTTTTTT.